This T cell receptor beta chain was profiled in a study of blood T cell repertoires in COVID-19. The overall study: In each case, the material was cDNA or gDNA derived from T cells, B-cell-depleted T cells, or PBMCs.

As handled by the study authors: Amplification with reference gene primers provided the estimates of nucleated cell counts. The method was immunoSEQ multiplex PCR; TCRdb's version includes in-frame clones alone and lacks a portion of them. That table supplies the V and J calls and clone size; D and trimming were determined from the DNA. Of under 200,000 clones in the sample, about 88% were seen once. The ends lost 7 bases at V and 1 base at J; junction bases unmatched: 3. This CDR3 comprises 13 residues. Germline V gene sequence: CDR1 SGHRS, CDR2 YFSETQ. This TCR was recovered from a man younger than 35 with active or convalescent COVID-19. The gene calls are TRBV5-1 and TRBJ2-7; TRBD1 matches at 9 bases. Sequenced material: peripheral blood. CDR3 amino acids: CASGQGPSYEQYF. The CDR3 region has the DNA TGCGCCAGCGGACAGGGGCCTTCCTACGAGCAGTACTTC.